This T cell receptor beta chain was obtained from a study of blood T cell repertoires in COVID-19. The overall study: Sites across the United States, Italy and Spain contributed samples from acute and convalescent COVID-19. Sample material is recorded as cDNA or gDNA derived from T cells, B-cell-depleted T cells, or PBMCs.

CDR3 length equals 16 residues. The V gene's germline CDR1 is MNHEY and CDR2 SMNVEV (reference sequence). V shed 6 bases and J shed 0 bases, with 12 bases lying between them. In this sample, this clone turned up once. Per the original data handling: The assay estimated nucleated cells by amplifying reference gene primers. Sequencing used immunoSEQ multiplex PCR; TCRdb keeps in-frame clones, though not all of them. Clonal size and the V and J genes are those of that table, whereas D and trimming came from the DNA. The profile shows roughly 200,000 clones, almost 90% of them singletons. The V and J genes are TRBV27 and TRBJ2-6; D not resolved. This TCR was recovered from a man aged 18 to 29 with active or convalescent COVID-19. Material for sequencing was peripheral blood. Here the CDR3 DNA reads TGTGCCAGCAGACACCGAAAAAACTCTGGGGCCAACGTCCTGACTTTC. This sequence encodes CASRHRKNSGANVLTF.